In this sample, the clone carrying this T cell receptor (beta chain) turned up a few times. Its target is unknown. TCRdb used MiXCR to reprocess the reads, holding one entry per CDR3 protein. The sample has around 770,000 distinct CDR3 sequences, almost 30% seen once; the top ten hold around 13%. Germline values: CDR1 DFQATT, CDR2 SNEGSKA (reference sequence). The CDR3 length is 13 residues. The ends were cut back, 2 bases at V and 1 base at J, with 9 bases in the middle. This entry is derived from a study of T cell repertoires in cytomegalovirus infection. Study summary: HLA-B-restricted CMV epitopes that are well studied were used alongside recently identified HLA-C-restricted ones. In public TCR beta signatures, there were indications of both CMV infection and matching HLA type.

Whole-study results and caveats: Individuals carrying CMV plus the relevant HLA were identified by cumulative frequency of public TCR beta families.

This chain connects TRBV20-1 to TRBJ2-7; weak D call: TRBD1 (6 bases). The sequence came from a human donor in good health (CMV status not recorded). Some clones in this sample may be carry-over from other donors' samples. Sequencing used cultured CD8+ T cells from PBMCs, obtained from culture after CMV antigen stimulation. The CDR3 reads CSARNRASYEQYV. CDR3 DNA sequence: TGCAGTGCTAGAAACAGGGCTTCCTACGAGCAGTACGTC.